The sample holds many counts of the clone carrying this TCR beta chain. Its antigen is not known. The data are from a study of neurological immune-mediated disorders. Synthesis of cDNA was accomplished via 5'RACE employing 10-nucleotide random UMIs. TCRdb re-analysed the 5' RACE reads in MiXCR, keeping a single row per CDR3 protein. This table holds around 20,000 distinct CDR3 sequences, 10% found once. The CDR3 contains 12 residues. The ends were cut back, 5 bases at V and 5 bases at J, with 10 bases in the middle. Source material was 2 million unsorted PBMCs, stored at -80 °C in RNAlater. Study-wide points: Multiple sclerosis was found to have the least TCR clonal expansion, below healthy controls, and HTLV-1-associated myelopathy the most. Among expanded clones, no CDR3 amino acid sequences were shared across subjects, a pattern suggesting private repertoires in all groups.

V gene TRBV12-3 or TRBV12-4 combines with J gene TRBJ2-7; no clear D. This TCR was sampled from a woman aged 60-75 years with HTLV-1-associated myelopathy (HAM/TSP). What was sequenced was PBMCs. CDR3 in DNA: TGTGCCAGCAGTGTAAATGGGGACGAGCAGTACTTC. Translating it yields CASSVNGDEQYF.